This TCR beta chain was recorded in a study of shared clonotypes between healthy human individuals. Study-level background: Donors had three CD4 naive, three CD4 memory, two CD8 naive and one CD8 memory plate apiece.

The donors, healthy adults who were HIV-negative, had experienced no recent acute infections or vaccinations. In its sample, this clone was seen a few times. Other DNA sequences in this sample translate to the same CDR3. Trimming shortened V by 2 bases and J by 6 bases, and 2 bases separated the two germline ends. CDR3 size: 11 residues. The germline V gene encodes CDR1 MNHNS and CDR2 SASEGT. Replicate PCRs from sorted subsets contained 200 ng DNA, which is 30,000 to 35,000 T cell genomes. The assay was immunoSEQ multiplex PCR, and TCRdb's table has in-frame clones only and misses some. The sample has 2.3 million or so clones, 85% to 95% seen once.

The sample taken for sequencing was naive CD4+ T cells from PBMCs. The subset here: CD45RA+ positively selected. The chain carries TRBV6-1 and TRBJ1-5, with D unclear. This receptor was obtained from a man in his late teens or twenties in good health. Some clones in this sample may be carry-over from other donors' samples. CDR3 coding DNA: TGTGCCAGCAGTGAAATTCAGCCCCAGCATTTT. It encodes CASSEIQPQHF.